The rows below give T cell receptor beta chains drawn from one sample of a study of OX40 agonist ivuxolimab in advanced cancers. The method was immunoSEQ multiplex PCR; TCRdb's version includes in-frame clones alone and lacks a portion of them. Of tens of thousands of clones detected, more than 80% appear once; the ten largest clones hold approximately 2.2%. The sequenced sample was CD4+ or CD8+ T cells sorted from blood, obtained in a trial of the OX40 agonist ivuxolimab. The receptors here all came from an adult with an advanced solid tumor such as melanoma, head and neck, liver or kidney cancer. The CDR3 runs from the conserved cysteine through the conserved F or W. D genes are given only for firm matches. Not every row has a clone size; where given, it reads once, few, many or a size class.

j_gene,abundance,d_gene,v_gene,CDR3aa,CDR3nt
TRBJ2-2,NA,TRBD2,TRBV6-5,CASSYRTSEVTGELFF,TGTGCCAGCAGTTACCGGACTAGCGAAGTGACCGGGGAGCTGTTTTTT
TRBJ1-5,once,NA,TRBV7-9,CASSPAGAIGNQPQHF,TGTGCCAGCAGCCCGGCAGGGGCTATAGGGAATCAGCCCCAGCATTTT
TRBJ1-6,NA,NA,TRBV6-5,CASRRTSSGNSPLHF,TGTGCCAGCAGGAGAACCTCGTCGGGTAATTCACCCCTCCACTTT
TRBJ2-7,once,NA,TRBV6-5,CASSGLYEQYF,TGTGCCAGCAGTGGCCTCTACGAGCAGTACTTC
TRBJ2-1,NA,NA,TRBV6-5,CASATGVGNEQFF,TGTGCCAGCGCAACGGGAGTAGGGAATGAGCAGTTCTTC
TRBJ2-5,NA,NA,TRBV7-9,CASSQTQETQYF,TGTGCCAGCAGCCAGACCCAAGAGACCCAGTACTTC
TRBJ2-7,few,TRBD1,TRBV7-7,CASSPLRDRGYEQYF,TGTGCCAGCAGCCCCTTGAGGGACAGGGGTTACGAGCAGTACTTC
TRBJ1-2,NA,NA,TRBV6-5,CAAARTYGYTF,TGTGCCGCAGCACGAACCTATGGCTACACCTTC
TRBJ1-2,NA,NA,TRBV30,CAWSVLQNYGYTF,TGTGCCTGGAGTGTACTCCAGAACTATGGCTACACCTTC
TRBJ1-5,NA,NA,TRBV7-2,CASSLGDGGDYQPQHF,TGTGCCAGCAGCTTAGGGGACGGGGGGGATTATCAGCCCCAGCATTTT
TRBJ1-1,NA,NA,TRBV5-1,CASSGEGVLRGNTEAFF,TGCGCCAGCAGTGGGGAGGGAGTGTTGCGGGGCAACACTGAAGCTTTCTTT
TRBJ2-7,NA,NA,TRBV19,CASGTYEQYF,TGTGCCTCCGGGACCTACGAGCAGTACTTC
TRBJ2-6,NA,TRBD1,TRBV5-1,CASSPGQAGANVLTF,TGCGCCAGCAGCCCAGGACAGGCTGGGGCCAACGTCCTGACTTTC
TRBJ2-7,NA,NA,TRBV7-2,CASSPQPMGWGEQYF,TGTGCCAGCAGCCCCCAGCCAATGGGTTGGGGCGAGCAGTACTTC
TRBJ2-6,NA,NA,TRBV5-4,CASSLPASGANVLTF,TGTGCCAGCAGCTTACCGGCCTCTGGGGCCAACGTCCTGACTTTC
TRBJ1-6,NA,NA,TRBV9,CASRRGENSPLHF,TGTGCCAGCAGACGAGGCGAGAATTCACCCCTCCACTTT
TRBJ2-5,NA,NA,TRBV11-2,CASSPRRQKETQYF,TGTGCCAGCAGCCCACGACGGCAAAAAGAGACCCAGTACTTC
TRBJ1-2,NA,TRBD1,TRBV4-1,CASSQDPPTGDYGYTF,TGCGCCAGCAGCCAAGATCCCCCGACAGGGGACTATGGCTACACCTTC
TRBJ1-3,NA,NA,TRBV5-1,CASSLQGSGNTIYF,TGCGCCAGCAGCTTGCAGGGTTCTGGAAACACCATATATTTT
TRBJ1-1,NA,NA,TRBV10-3,CAISESPNWNTEAFF,TGTGCCATCAGTGAGTCGCCGAATTGGAACACTGAAGCTTTCTTT
TRBJ2-7,NA,NA,TRBV6-1,CASSGSTGGAYEQYF,TGTGCCAGCAGTGGAAGCACAGGAGGGGCCTACGAGCAGTACTTC
TRBJ1-1,NA,NA,TRBV2,CASRGNEFEAFF,TGTGCCAGCAGAGGGAACGAATTTGAAGCTTTCTTT
TRBJ1-4,few,NA,TRBV28,CASSPTGFVNEKLFF,TGTGCCAGCAGTCCGACAGGATTCGTTAATGAAAAACTGTTTTTT
TRBJ1-5,NA,TRBD1,TRBV19,CASLDRATNQPQHF,TGTGCCAGCCTCGACAGGGCAACCAATCAGCCCCAGCATTTT
TRBJ1-6,NA,NA,TRBV5-1,CASSAGSNSPLHF,TGCGCCAGCAGCGCGGGTTCTAATTCACCCCTCCACTTT
TRBJ2-4,NA,NA,TRBV6-1,CASTTLAKNIQYF,TGTGCCAGCACCACCCTAGCCAAAAACATTCAGTACTTC
TRBJ1-1,NA,NA,TRBV6-5,CASSYSRGNTEAFF,TGTGCCAGCAGTTATTCAAGAGGGAACACTGAAGCTTTCTTT
TRBJ1-2,NA,NA,TRBV28,CASSLFRDAAGYTF,TGTGCCAGCAGTCTTTTCCGGGACGCCGCCGGCTACACCTTC
TRBJ2-4,NA,NA,TRBV19,CASTPEGPRAKNIQYF,TGTGCCAGTACTCCGGAGGGACCCAGAGCCAAAAACATTCAGTACTTC
TRBJ1-5,NA,NA,TRBV5-6,CASSFGVSNQPQHF,TGTGCCAGCAGCTTCGGGGTTAGCAATCAGCCCCAGCATTTT
TRBJ2-7,once,NA,TRBV10-3,CAISGTVATYEQYF,TGTGCCATCTCCGGGACCGTCGCAACCTACGAGCAGTACTTC
TRBJ2-7,NA,NA,TRBV9,CASSVGGRRAGEQYF,TGTGCCAGCAGCGTAGGAGGCAGGAGAGCAGGCGAGCAGTACTTC
TRBJ2-1,few,TRBD2,TRBV7-6,CASSLAGGYNEQFF,TGTGCCAGCAGCCTAGCGGGGGGGTACAATGAGCAGTTCTTC
TRBJ1-1,once,NA,TRBV13,CASSLEAGANTEAFF,TGTGCCAGCAGCTTAGAAGCGGGGGCGAACACTGAAGCTTTCTTT
TRBJ2-1,NA,NA,TRBV4-2,CASRRDYNEQFF,TGTGCCAGCAGGAGGGACTACAATGAGCAGTTCTTC
TRBJ2-7,NA,NA,TRBV7-3,CASSLKGGNEQYF,TGTGCCAGCAGCTTAAAGGGGGGTAACGAGCAGTACTTC
TRBJ2-3,NA,NA,TRBV28,CATTQGGTDTQYF,TGTGCCACGACCCAAGGTGGCACAGATACGCAGTATTTT
TRBJ2-2,NA,NA,TRBV9,CASSVGATGELFF,TGTGCCAGCAGCGTAGGAGCCACCGGGGAGCTGTTTTTT
TRBJ2-3,NA,TRBD2,TRBV9,CASSGRNTSGRALSYF,TGTGCCAGCAGCGGACGAAACACTAGCGGGAGGGCCCTGTCGTATTTT
TRBJ2-3,NA,NA,TRBV10-1,CASSVGGTDTQYF,TGCGCCAGCAGTGTTGGGGGCACAGATACGCAGTATTTT
TRBJ2-3,NA,TRBD2,TRBV7-3,CASSRTSGRAGDTQYF,TGTGCCAGCAGCCGGACTAGCGGGAGAGCAGGAGATACGCAGTATTTT
TRBJ2-1,few,TRBD2,TRBV28,CASSIGLAGGSSYNEQFF,TGTGCCAGCAGTATAGGACTAGCGGGGGGGAGCTCCTACAATGAGCAGTTCTTC
TRBJ2-7,NA,TRBD2,TRBV2,CASNSPLAGGPRSYEQYF,TGTGCCAGCAACTCCCCCCTAGCGGGAGGGCCTAGGTCTTACGAGCAGTACTTC
TRBJ2-7,NA,TRBD1,TRBV5-1,CASSTGTAYEQYF,TGCGCCAGCAGCACGGGGACAGCCTACGAGCAGTACTTC
TRBJ1-2,NA,TRBD1,TRBV27,CASSKTGGGGYGYTF,TGTGCCAGCAGTAAAACAGGGGGGGGAGGCTATGGCTACACCTTC
TRBJ2-1,NA,TRBD2,TRBV7-3,CASSRLAGGWEQFF,TGTGCCAGCAGCAGACTAGCGGGGGGCTGGGAGCAGTTCTTC
TRBJ2-1,NA,TRBD2,TRBV6-1,CASSDPGTSGYNEQFF,TGTGCCAGCAGTGACCCGGGGACTAGCGGCTACAATGAGCAGTTCTTC
TRBJ2-1,NA,NA,TRBV2,CASSVRLDNEQFF,TGTGCCAGCAGTGTGCGGCTAGACAATGAGCAGTTCTTC
TRBJ1-5,NA,NA,TRBV30,CAWSETGRGLQHF,TGTGCCTGGAGCGAGACAGGCCGGGGTCTCCAGCATTTT
TRBJ1-2,NA,NA,TRBV28,CGLRGPWGYGYTF,TGTGGTCTCAGAGGGCCATGGGGCTATGGCTACACCTTC
TRBJ1-1,NA,NA,TRBV28,CASSFSRDAFF,TGTGCCAGCAGTTTCTCCAGGGACGCTTTCTTT
TRBJ2-1,once,NA,TRBV2,CASGLRIDNEQFF,TGTGCCAGCGGACTGCGGATCGACAATGAGCAGTTCTTC
TRBJ1-5,NA,NA,TRBV19,CASRNANRQPQHF,TGTGCCAGTAGGAATGCCAATCGTCAGCCCCAGCATTTT
TRBJ2-7,once,NA,TRBV6-1,CASRVDASQAGEQYF,TGTGCCAGCAGAGTCGACGCCTCACAGGCCGGCGAGCAGTACTTC
TRBJ2-1,NA,NA,TRBV30,CAWTRNNEQFF,TGTGCCTGGACCAGAAACAATGAGCAGTTCTTC